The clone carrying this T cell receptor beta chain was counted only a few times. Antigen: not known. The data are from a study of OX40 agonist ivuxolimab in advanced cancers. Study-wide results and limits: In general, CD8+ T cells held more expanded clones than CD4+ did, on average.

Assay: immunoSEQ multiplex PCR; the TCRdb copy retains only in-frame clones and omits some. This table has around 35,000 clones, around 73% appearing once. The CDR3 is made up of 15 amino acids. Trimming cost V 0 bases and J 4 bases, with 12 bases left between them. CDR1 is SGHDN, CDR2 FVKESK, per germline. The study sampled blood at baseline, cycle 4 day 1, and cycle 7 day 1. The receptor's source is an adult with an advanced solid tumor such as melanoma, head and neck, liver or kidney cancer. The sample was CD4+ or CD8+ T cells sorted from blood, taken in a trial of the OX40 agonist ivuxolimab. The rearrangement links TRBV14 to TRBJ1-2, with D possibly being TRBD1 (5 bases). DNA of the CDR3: TGTGCCAGCAGCCAAGATCTGAGGGGAGCCTATGGCTACACCTTC. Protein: CASSQDLRGAYGYTF.